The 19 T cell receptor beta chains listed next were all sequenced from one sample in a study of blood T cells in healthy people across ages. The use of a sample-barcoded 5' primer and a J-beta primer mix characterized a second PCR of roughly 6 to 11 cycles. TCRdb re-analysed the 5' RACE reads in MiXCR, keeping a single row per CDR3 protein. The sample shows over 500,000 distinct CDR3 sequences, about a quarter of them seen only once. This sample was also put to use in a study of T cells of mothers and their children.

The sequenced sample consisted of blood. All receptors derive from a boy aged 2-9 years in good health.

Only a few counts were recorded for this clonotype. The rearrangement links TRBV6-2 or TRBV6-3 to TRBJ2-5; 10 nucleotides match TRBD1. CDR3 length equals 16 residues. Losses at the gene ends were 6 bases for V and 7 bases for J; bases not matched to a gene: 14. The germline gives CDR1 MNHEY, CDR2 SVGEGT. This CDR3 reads CASSWPPGQGTVTQYF. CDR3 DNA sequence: TGTGCCAGCAGCTGGCCACCGGGACAGGGGACAGTGACCCAGTACTTC.

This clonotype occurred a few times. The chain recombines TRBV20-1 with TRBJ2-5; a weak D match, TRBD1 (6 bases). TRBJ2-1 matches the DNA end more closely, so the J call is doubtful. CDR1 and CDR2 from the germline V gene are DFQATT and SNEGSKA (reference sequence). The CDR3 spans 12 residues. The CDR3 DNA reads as TGCAGTGCTACAACAGGGTTCAATGAGCAGTTCTTC. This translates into CSATTGFNEQFF.

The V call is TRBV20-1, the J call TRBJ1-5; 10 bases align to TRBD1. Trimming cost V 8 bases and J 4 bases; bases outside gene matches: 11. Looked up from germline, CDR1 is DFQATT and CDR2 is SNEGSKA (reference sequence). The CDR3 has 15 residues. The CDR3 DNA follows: TGCAGTACATACCATGGGACAGGGGAAAATCAGCCCCAGCATTTT. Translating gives CSTYHGTGENQPQHF.

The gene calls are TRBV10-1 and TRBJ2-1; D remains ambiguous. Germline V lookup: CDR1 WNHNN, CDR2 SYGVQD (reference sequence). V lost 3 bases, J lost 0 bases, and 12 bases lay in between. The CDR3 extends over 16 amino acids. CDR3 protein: CASSDRAASSYNEQFF. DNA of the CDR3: TGCGCCAGCAGTGATCGCGCGGCGAGCTCCTACAATGAGCAGTTCTTC.

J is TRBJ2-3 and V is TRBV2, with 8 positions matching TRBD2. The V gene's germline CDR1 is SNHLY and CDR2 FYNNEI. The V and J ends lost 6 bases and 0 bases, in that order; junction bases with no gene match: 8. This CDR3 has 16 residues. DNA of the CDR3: TGTGCCAGCAGCCTCCATGGCGGGGGGAGCACAGATACGCAGTATTTT. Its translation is CASSLHGGGSTDTQYF. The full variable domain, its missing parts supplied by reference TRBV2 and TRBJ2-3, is EPEVTQTPSHQVTQMGQEVILRCVPISNHLYFYWYRQILGQKVEFLVSFYNNEISEKSEIFDDQFSVERPDGSNFTLKIRSTKLEDSAMYFCASSLHGGGSTDTQYFGPGTRLTVL.

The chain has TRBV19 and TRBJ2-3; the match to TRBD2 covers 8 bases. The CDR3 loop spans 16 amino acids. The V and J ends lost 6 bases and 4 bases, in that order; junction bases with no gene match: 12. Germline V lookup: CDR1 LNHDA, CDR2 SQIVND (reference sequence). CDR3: CASSAQAGANPDTQYF. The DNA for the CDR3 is TGTGCCAGTAGCGCCCAAGCGGGAGCGAATCCAGATACGCAGTATTTT.

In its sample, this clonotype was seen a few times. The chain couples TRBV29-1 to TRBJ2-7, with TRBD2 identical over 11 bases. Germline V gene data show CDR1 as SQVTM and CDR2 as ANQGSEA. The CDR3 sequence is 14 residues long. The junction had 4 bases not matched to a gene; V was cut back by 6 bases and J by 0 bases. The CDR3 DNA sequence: TGCAGCGTACGAACTAGCGGGAGCTCCTACGAGCAGTACTTC. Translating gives CSVRTSGSSYEQYF.

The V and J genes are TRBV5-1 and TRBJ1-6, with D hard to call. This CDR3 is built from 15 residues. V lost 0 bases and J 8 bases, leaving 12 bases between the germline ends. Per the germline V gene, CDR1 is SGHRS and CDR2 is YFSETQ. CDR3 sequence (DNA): TGCGCCAGCAGCTTGGTGAGGGCGGAGGATTCACCCCTCCACTTT. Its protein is CASSLVRAEDSPLHF.

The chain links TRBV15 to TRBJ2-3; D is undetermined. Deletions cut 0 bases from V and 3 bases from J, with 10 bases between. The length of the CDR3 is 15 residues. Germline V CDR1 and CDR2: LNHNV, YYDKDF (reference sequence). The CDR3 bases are TGTGCCACCAGCAGAGATGCCGGGTTAACAGATACGCAGTATTTT. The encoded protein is CATSRDAGLTDTQYF.

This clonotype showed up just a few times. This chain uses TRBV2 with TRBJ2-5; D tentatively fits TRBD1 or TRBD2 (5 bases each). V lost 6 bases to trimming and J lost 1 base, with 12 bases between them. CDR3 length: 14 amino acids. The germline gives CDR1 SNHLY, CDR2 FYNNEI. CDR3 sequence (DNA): TGTGCCAGCAGAGGGACCTTCGGCCAAGAGACCCAGTACTTC. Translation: CASRGTFGQETQYF.

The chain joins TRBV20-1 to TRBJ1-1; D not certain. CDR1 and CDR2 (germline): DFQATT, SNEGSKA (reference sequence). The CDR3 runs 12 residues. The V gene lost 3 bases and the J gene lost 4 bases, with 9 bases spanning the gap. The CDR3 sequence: CSASVGGTEAFF. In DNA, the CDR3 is TGCAGTGCTAGTGTGGGTGGCACTGAAGCTTTCTTT.

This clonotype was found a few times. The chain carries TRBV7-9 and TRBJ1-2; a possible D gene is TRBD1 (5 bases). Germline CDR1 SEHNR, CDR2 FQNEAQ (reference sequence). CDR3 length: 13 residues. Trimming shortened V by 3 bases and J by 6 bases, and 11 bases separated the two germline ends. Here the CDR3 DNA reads TGTGCCAGCAGCTTCTCTAGGGGCCATGGCTACACCTTC. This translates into CASSFSRGHGYTF.

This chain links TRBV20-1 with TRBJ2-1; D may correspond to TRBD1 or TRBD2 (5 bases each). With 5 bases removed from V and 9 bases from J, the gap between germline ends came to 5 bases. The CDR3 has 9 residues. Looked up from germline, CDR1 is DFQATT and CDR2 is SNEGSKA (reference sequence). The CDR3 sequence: CSAGGEQFF. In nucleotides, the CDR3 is TGCAGTGCTGGGGGTGAGCAGTTCTTC.

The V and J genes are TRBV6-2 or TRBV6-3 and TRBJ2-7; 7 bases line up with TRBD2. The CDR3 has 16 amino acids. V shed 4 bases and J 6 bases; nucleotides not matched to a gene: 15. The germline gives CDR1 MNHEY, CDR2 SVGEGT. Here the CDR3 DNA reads TGTGCCAGCAGTTCTCCACCGGGACTACCAAACACCGAGCAGTACTTC. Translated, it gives CASSSPPGLPNTEQYF.

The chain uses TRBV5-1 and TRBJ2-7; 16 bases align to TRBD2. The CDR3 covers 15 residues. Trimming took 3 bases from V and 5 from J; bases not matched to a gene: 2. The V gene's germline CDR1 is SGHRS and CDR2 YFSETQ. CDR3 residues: CASSSGTSGGDEQYF. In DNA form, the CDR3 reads TGCGCCAGCAGCTCCGGGACTAGCGGGGGGGACGAGCAGTACTTC. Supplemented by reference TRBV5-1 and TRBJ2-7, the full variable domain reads KAGVTQTPRYLIKTRGQQVTLSCSPISGHRSVSWYQQTPGQGLQFLFEYFSETQRNKGNFPGRFSGRQFSNSRSEMNVSTLELGDSALYLCASSSGTSGGDEQYFGPGTRLTVT.

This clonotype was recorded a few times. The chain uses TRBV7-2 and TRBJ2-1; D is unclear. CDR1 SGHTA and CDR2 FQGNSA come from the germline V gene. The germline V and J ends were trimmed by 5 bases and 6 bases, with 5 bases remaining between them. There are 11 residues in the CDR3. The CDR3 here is CASSALNEQFF. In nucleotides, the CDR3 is TGTGCCAGCAGCGCTCTCAATGAGCAGTTCTTC.

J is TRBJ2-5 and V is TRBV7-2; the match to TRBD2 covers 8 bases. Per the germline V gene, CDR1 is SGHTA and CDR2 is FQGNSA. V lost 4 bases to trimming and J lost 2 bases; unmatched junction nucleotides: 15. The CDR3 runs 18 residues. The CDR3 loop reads CASSSGGHRFTGQETQYF. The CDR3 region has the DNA TGTGCCAGCAGCTCGGGGGGGCATCGGTTTACGGGGCAAGAGACCCAGTACTTC.

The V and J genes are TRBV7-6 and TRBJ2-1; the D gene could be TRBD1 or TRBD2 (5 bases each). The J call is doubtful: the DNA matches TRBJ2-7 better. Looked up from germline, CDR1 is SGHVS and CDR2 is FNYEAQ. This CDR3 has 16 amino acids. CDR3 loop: CASSFVLGTETYEQYF. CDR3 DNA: TGTGCCAGCAGCTTTGTACTCGGGACGGAAACCTACGAGCAGTACTTC.

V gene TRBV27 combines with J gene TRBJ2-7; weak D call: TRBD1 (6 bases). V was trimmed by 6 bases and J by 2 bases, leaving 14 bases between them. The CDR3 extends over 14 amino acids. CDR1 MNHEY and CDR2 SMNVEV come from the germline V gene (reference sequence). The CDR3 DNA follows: TGTGCCAGCAGCCACGTCACAGGGCCCTACGAGCAGTACTTC. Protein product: CASSHVTGPYEQYF.